The rows below give T cell receptor beta chains drawn from one sample of a study of shared clonotypes between healthy human individuals. Data came from immunoSEQ multiplex PCR; TCRdb stores just in-frame clones and leaves some out. The sample carries hundreds of thousands of clones, around 97% recorded once. Sample: naive CD4+ T cells sorted from blood. The receptor set was obtained from a woman aged 25 to 39 in good health. Both conserved end residues are part of each CDR3. A D gene is named only where the DNA matches it firmly. Size values are once, few and many counts, or a class for expanded clones, and some rows have none.

j_call: TRBJ2-7; clone_size: .; d_call: TRBD2; v_call: TRBV11-2; cdr3_aa: CASRPGLAGGWEQYF
j_call: TRBJ2-7; clone_size: .; d_call: .; v_call: TRBV11-2; cdr3_aa: CASSRPTISYEQYF
j_call: TRBJ2-1; clone_size: .; d_call: TRBD2; v_call: TRBV19; cdr3_aa: CASSGGRGVSVVF
j_call: TRBJ1-4; clone_size: .; d_call: .; v_call: TRBV5-1; cdr3_aa: CASSLSLNEKLFF
j_call: TRBJ1-1; clone_size: .; d_call: .; v_call: TRBV21-1; cdr3_aa: CASSNPPRDRGLSGAFF
j_call: TRBJ2-1; clone_size: .; d_call: .; v_call: TRBV28; cdr3_aa: CASSYRVGNEQFF
j_call: TRBJ1-4; clone_size: .; d_call: .; v_call: TRBV6-1; cdr3_aa: CASSGATGTTNEKLFF
j_call: TRBJ2-1; clone_size: .; d_call: .; v_call: TRBV5-1; cdr3_aa: CASSLVLGNEQFF
j_call: TRBJ2-2; clone_size: .; d_call: .; v_call: TRBV19; cdr3_aa: CASSIEGLPNTGELFF
j_call: TRBJ2-2; clone_size: .; d_call: .; v_call: TRBV28; cdr3_aa: CASSWFTGPPTGELFF
j_call: TRBJ2-5; clone_size: .; d_call: TRBD2; v_call: TRBV29-1; cdr3_aa: CSAAPRLAQETQYF
j_call: TRBJ1-1; clone_size: .; d_call: .; v_call: TRBV9; cdr3_aa: CASNDLLGTEAFF
j_call: TRBJ2-7; clone_size: .; d_call: TRBD2; v_call: TRBV27; cdr3_aa: CASSFSGLAGVGQYF
j_call: TRBJ2-5; clone_size: once; d_call: TRBD2; v_call: TRBV2; cdr3_aa: CASSEGAGGPAAQYF
j_call: TRBJ2-2; clone_size: .; d_call: TRBD2; v_call: TRBV6-5; cdr3_aa: CASSTLRGGAGELFF
j_call: TRBJ2-1; clone_size: .; d_call: .; v_call: TRBV6-1; cdr3_aa: CASNSRGLYNEQFF
j_call: TRBJ2-5; clone_size: .; d_call: TRBD2; v_call: TRBV18; cdr3_aa: CASSLQGGETQYF
j_call: TRBJ2-2; clone_size: .; d_call: TRBD2; v_call: TRBV7-6; cdr3_aa: CASSLGGGHTGELFF
j_call: TRBJ2-2; clone_size: .; d_call: .; v_call: TRBV20-1; cdr3_aa: CSAFLLGELFF
j_call: TRBJ1-2; clone_size: .; d_call: .; v_call: TRBV19; cdr3_aa: CASSQTGSYGYTF
j_call: TRBJ2-3; clone_size: .; d_call: TRBD2; v_call: TRBV18; cdr3_aa: CASSATSWADTQYF
j_call: TRBJ2-1; clone_size: .; d_call: .; v_call: TRBV5-8; cdr3_aa: CASSSTVGASVEQFF
j_call: TRBJ2-7; clone_size: .; d_call: .; v_call: TRBV5-4; cdr3_aa: CASSLRGFYEQYF
j_call: TRBJ2-7; clone_size: .; d_call: TRBD2; v_call: TRBV9; cdr3_aa: CASSVESSGPYEQYF
j_call: TRBJ2-7; clone_size: .; d_call: .; v_call: TRBV27; cdr3_aa: CASSLTRQLIWNEQYF
j_call: TRBJ2-5; clone_size: .; d_call: .; v_call: TRBV28; cdr3_aa: CASSFGGQETQYF
j_call: TRBJ1-1; clone_size: .; d_call: .; v_call: TRBV7-9; cdr3_aa: CASSLQQENTEAFF
j_call: TRBJ2-5; clone_size: .; d_call: .; v_call: TRBV25-1; cdr3_aa: CASSDWGTVETQYF
j_call: TRBJ2-7; clone_size: .; d_call: TRBD2; v_call: TRBV2; cdr3_aa: CASRGGAGGPYEQYF
j_call: TRBJ2-2; clone_size: once; d_call: .; v_call: TRBV5-1; cdr3_aa: CASSWEAQGQGELFF
j_call: TRBJ2-7; clone_size: .; d_call: .; v_call: TRBV7-6; cdr3_aa: CASSPGVSSYEQYF
j_call: TRBJ1-3; clone_size: .; d_call: TRBD1; v_call: TRBV6-5; cdr3_aa: CASAPDRAENTIYF
j_call: TRBJ1-2; clone_size: .; d_call: .; v_call: TRBV7-2; cdr3_aa: CASTRAAGLYGYTF
j_call: TRBJ1-2; clone_size: .; d_call: .; v_call: TRBV6-1; cdr3_aa: CASSRVGNYGYTF
j_call: TRBJ2-7; clone_size: .; d_call: .; v_call: TRBV27; cdr3_aa: CASSLAGPYEQYF
j_call: TRBJ2-7; clone_size: .; d_call: TRBD2; v_call: TRBV5-1; cdr3_aa: CASSLVGLAGGPYEQYF
j_call: TRBJ2-1; clone_size: .; d_call: TRBD2; v_call: TRBV13; cdr3_aa: CASSFSPHSGGGAREQFF
j_call: TRBJ1-2; clone_size: .; d_call: TRBD1; v_call: TRBV27; cdr3_aa: CASSLSPGTGKGYTF
j_call: TRBJ2-5; clone_size: once; d_call: TRBD2; v_call: TRBV5-1; cdr3_aa: CASSLLAGPGGETQYF
j_call: TRBJ1-5; clone_size: .; d_call: .; v_call: TRBV28; cdr3_aa: CASSLQLNQPQHF
j_call: TRBJ2-3; clone_size: .; d_call: .; v_call: TRBV7-2; cdr3_aa: CASSPRRAPTDTQYF
j_call: TRBJ2-7; clone_size: .; d_call: .; v_call: TRBV7-2; cdr3_aa: CASSSWGYEQYF
j_call: TRBJ1-3; clone_size: .; d_call: .; v_call: TRBV7-8; cdr3_aa: CASSLALLSSGNTIYF
j_call: TRBJ2-5; clone_size: .; d_call: .; v_call: TRBV7-2; cdr3_aa: CAREGLGKETQYF
j_call: TRBJ2-1; clone_size: .; d_call: .; v_call: TRBV27; cdr3_aa: CASRQRTARSLYNEQFF
j_call: TRBJ2-1; clone_size: .; d_call: .; v_call: TRBV18; cdr3_aa: CASSPREGNLNNEQFF
j_call: TRBJ1-2; clone_size: .; d_call: TRBD1; v_call: TRBV27; cdr3_aa: CASRIAWDSSYGYTF
j_call: TRBJ2-7; clone_size: .; d_call: .; v_call: TRBV19; cdr3_aa: CASSIVGIVSYEQYF
j_call: TRBJ1-5; clone_size: .; d_call: TRBD1; v_call: TRBV28; cdr3_aa: CASSPRQGDYQPQHF
j_call: TRBJ1-1; clone_size: once; d_call: .; v_call: TRBV6-1; cdr3_aa: CASSARLGGGITEAFF
j_call: TRBJ1-5; clone_size: .; d_call: .; v_call: TRBV19; cdr3_aa: CASSMAGGPDQPQHF
j_call: TRBJ1-5; clone_size: .; d_call: TRBD1; v_call: TRBV28; cdr3_aa: CASSHRQGNNQPQHF
j_call: TRBJ2-5; clone_size: .; d_call: TRBD1; v_call: TRBV19; cdr3_aa: CASSRQGRQTQYF